This T cell receptor (beta chain) was found in a study of long-term antiretroviral therapy in people with HIV (dated by TCRdb to between 2021 and 2024). In terms of the full investigation: The earliest samples were collected roughly a decade before the 2015 WHO recommendation for immediate ART, at a time when ART was usually postponed until CD4 counts fell. A retrospective serial study tested whether ART initiation and durable HIV suppression were associated with changes in peripheral blood TRB repertoire composition and diversity. The cohort contributed fewer than 200 cryopreserved PBMC samples from around 30 adults with confirmed HIV infection, collected serially over a mean of approximately 6 years (range 1-12). Of the 25 to 30 participants with HIV, about twelve were female. Test extractions of a monoclonal T-cell line alongside 33 polyclonal samples showed no cross-contamination during QIAcube processing.

In regard to this clone: No antigen is known for it. Base quality data are lacking; no much larger clone is found one base away.

Overall results and qualifications from the work: The samples were dated from 2004 to 2017, and the ART regimens that were used may be less effective than current ART regimens. Because pre-ART samples had limited cell numbers, profiling was done on unsorted PBMC rather than on sorted CD4+ and CD8+ T cells. No data were available on ART adherence, viral resistance or therapy changes, limiting inferences about post-ART repertoire changes. The repertoire was dominated across all time points by expanded TRB clones identified before ART initiation, although this dominance was seen to fluctuate and to decrease in many PLHIV after ART. Starting ART was linked to a significant rise in TRB diversity, yet even after long-term ART the diversity remained significantly lower than in transplant donor controls. Narrower CDR3 length ranges were observed in HIV repertoires than in controls, and an antigen-experienced repertoire with only a slight naive shift after ART was suggested by the network structure. Because PBMC availability was limited, only the TCR beta chain was sequenced, with no alpha chain pairing.

Participants were included only if at least one PBMC sample before ART initiation and at least two post-ART samples were available. Every participant with HIV received treatment in the United States of America. Cryopreserved samples of about 1-10 million PBMC were thawed and washed before DNA extraction. At the time of the earliest PBMC sample, participants with HIV were aged between roughly 20 and 55 years. PBMC samples from each participant spanned 1-4 timepoints before ART initiation and 2-8 timepoints after ART initiation, with a median of 7 samples. For every participant, serial HIV viral load, CD4+ T-cell count, ART history and demographic data were obtained. Genomic DNA was extracted from unsorted PBMC with a Qiagen kit on a QIAcube, with processing performed in batches of 12 samples. The immunoSEQ hsTCRB v3.0 assay was used at survey level resolution for TRB variable region sequencing. The target sequencing depth for TRB was about 40,000-55,000 T-cell genomes per sample. An Illumina MiSeq with a v3 150-cycle kit was used to sequence the pooled TRB libraries. As for the original processing: Repertoire analysis was performed in R inside a reproducible Nextflow workflow that covered QC, data transformation and analysis. LymphoSeq2, an R package for exploring AIRR-Seq data, was used to implement custom analyses. A handful of samples that produced fewer than 5000 total TRB sequences were removed, so 150 to 200 HIV repertoires were analyzed. Of the roughly 180 retained HIV repertoires, 59 were collected before and around 130 after ART initiation. Repertoires were downsampled to 5000 TRB nucleotide sequences, with summary statistics averaged over 100 downsampling iterations. TRB sequences were retained for analysis only if CDR3 regions of at least seven amino acids were present. A Shannon entropy-derived clonality score and the Gini coefficient were used to measure diversity. In the repertoire networks, any two of the top 5000 CDR3 amino acid sequences were linked whenever the two sequences differed by an edit distance of one. GLIPH2 predicted antigen specificity groups and MHC restriction for TRB CDR3 amino acid sequences. To flag known associations with CMV, EBV, HIV or tissue antigens, CDR3 amino acid sequences were compared against VDJdb and McPAS-TCR. Pre-ART, post-ART and control groups were compared with Wilcoxon signed-rank tests and Holm-Bonferroni correction. TCRdb stores this immuneACCESS table with in-frame sequences only. Part of the clones is absent; in the studies checked, under half of the shortfall reflects unresolved V genes, and no reason is known for the rest. V and J calls and clone size are as listed in that table; D and trimming were resolved from the DNA. The sample contains about 19,000 clones, roughly 86% of them found a single time. In total, the top ten clones hold roughly a tenth of the sample.

The sequence derives from a man aged 35-49 years with HIV. The sample in question was unsorted PBMCs, obtained 0.5 years after starting antiretroviral therapy.

The DNA sequence follows: TGTGCCAGCAGCCCCCCCGGGACAGGGGGCTACAATGAGCAGTTCTTC. Its coded protein is CASSPPGTGGYNEQFF. The rearrangement combines TRBV5-4 with TRBJ2-1; 11 central bases correspond to TRBD1. From its cysteine to its phenylalanine, the CDR3 spans 16 amino acids. The CDR3 DNA has 48 bases and is translated from base 1. V is trimmed back by 4 bases and J by 3 bases, and the junction contains 6 bases that no gene match accounts for. Via the germline V gene (reference sequence), CDR1 is SGHNT and CDR2 YYREEE.